These 24 T cell receptor beta chains share one sample of origin, sequenced in a study of shared clonotypes between healthy human individuals. Naive CD8 populations comprised CD45RO-negative cells positively selected for CCR7, excluding terminally differentiated effector memory CD45RA+ cells. This table comes from immunoSEQ multiplex PCR, and its TCRdb copy is limited to in-frame clones, with some not included. Altogether some 2.1 million clones are present, over 85% being singletons, with the ten largest covering about 1.7%. The sample was naive CD8+ T cells from PBMCs. These receptors all come from a man between 18 and 35 years old in good health. Some clones in this sample may be carry-over from other donors' samples.

This sequence joins TRBV7-6 and TRBJ2-1; D uncertain. Trimming cost V 5 bases and J 3 bases, with 8 bases left between them. CDR3 length: 13 amino acids. Germline lookup yields CDR1 SGHVS and CDR2 FNYEAQ. The CDR3 region is CASSRTIYNEQFF. CDR3 coding DNA: TGTGCCAGCAGCAGGACCATCTACAATGAGCAGTTCTTC.

The chain employs TRBV7-9 and TRBJ2-3; D remains ambiguous. CDR1 and CDR2 (germline): SEHNR, FQNEAQ (reference sequence). The CDR3 sequence is 14 residues long. Trimming shortened V by 5 bases and J by 4 bases, and 13 bases separated the two germline ends. This CDR3 reads CASSTDVGADTQYF. DNA for the CDR3: TGTGCCAGCAGCACAGACGTGGGCGCAGATACGCAGTATTTT.

The chain is built from TRBV7-9 and TRBJ2-7; 9 bases line up with TRBD1. Germline V gene lookup returns CDR1 SEHNR and CDR2 FQNEAQ (reference sequence). This CDR3 is built from 14 residues. Trimming took 4 bases from V and 4 from J; bases not matched to a gene: 5. CDR3 nucleotides: TGTGCCAGCAGCTCGACAGGGGGACTATACGAGCAGTACTTC. Translated, it gives CASSSTGGLYEQYF.

A single count supports this clone. V usage is TRBV28 and J usage is TRBJ2-7; no clear D gene. Trimming cost V 5 bases and J 2 bases, with 19 bases left between them. The germline V gene encodes CDR1 MDHEN and CDR2 SYDVKM. CDR3 length: 16 residues. As DNA, the CDR3 is TGTGCCAGCAGTCTACTCCTCTGGGAAACCGCCTACGAGCAGTACTTC. It is translated as CASSLLLWETAYEQYF.

The V call is TRBV27, the J call TRBJ2-7; a weak D match, TRBD1 (6 bases). Germline CDR1 MNHEY, CDR2 SMNVEV (reference sequence). V dropped 6 bases and J dropped 2 bases, with 14 bases sitting between them. The CDR3 has 14 amino acids. The CDR3 coding sequence is TGTGCCAGCAGGCTACAGGGTCGAACCTACGAGCAGTACTTC. Protein: CASRLQGRTYEQYF.

V is TRBV28 and J is TRBJ2-7; 13 nucleotides match TRBD2. CDR3 length: 16 residues. Germline CDR1 MDHEN, CDR2 SYDVKM. Losses at the gene ends were 2 bases for V and 4 bases for J; bases not matched to a gene: 5. CDR3 sequence reads: CASSLIRTSGSYEQYF. The CDR3 DNA reads TGTGCCAGCAGTTTAATCAGGACTAGCGGGAGTTACGAGCAGTACTTC.

This clone was detected only once. In DNA form, the CDR3 reads TGTGCCAGCAGCCTAGACGTACCTGGAAACACCATATATTTT. Its protein is CASSLDVPGNTIYF. The chain joins TRBV6-5 to TRBJ1-3; no clear D gene. From germline, CDR1 is MNHEY and CDR2 SVGAGI. The CDR3 totals 14 residues. The ends were cut back, 6 bases at V and 2 bases at J, with 11 bases in the middle.

The chain combines TRBV6-1 with TRBJ2-5; TRBD1 matches at 8 bases. The CDR3 spans 14 residues. Germline trimming cut 2 bases from V and 7 bases from J; bases unmatched to any gene: 6. Germline V gene data show CDR1 as MNHNS and CDR2 as SASEGT. In nucleotides, the CDR3 is TGTGCCAGCAGTGAAATGGGACAGGCAGGGACCCAGTACTTC. Encoded protein: CASSEMGQAGTQYF.

This clone was observed a single time. V is TRBV5-6 and J is TRBJ1-2, with 7 bases identical to TRBD1. This CDR3 spans 16 amino acids. Germline loops: CDR1 SGHDT, CDR2 YYEEEE. Trimming took 0 bases from V and 3 from J; bases not matched to a gene: 8. The DNA of the CDR3 is TGTGCCAGCAGCTTGGAGGGGGCGCCGGCGTACTATGGCTACACCTTC. It is translated as CASSLEGAPAYYGYTF.

The genes are TRBV11-3 and TRBJ2-7; 9 bases match TRBD1. This CDR3 is built from 15 residues. With 4 bases clipped from V and 5 bases from J, the junction kept 9 bases outside the gene matches. Germline values: CDR1 SGHNT, CDR2 YENEEA. CDR3 in amino acids: CASSSPFTGGNEQYF. CDR3 nucleotide sequence: TGTGCCAGCAGCTCTCCCTTCACAGGGGGCAACGAGCAGTACTTC.

The genes are TRBV7-9 and TRBJ2-1; possibly TRBD1 or TRBD2 for D (5 bases each). This CDR3 contains 15 residues. Looked up from germline, CDR1 is SEHNR and CDR2 is FQNEAQ (reference sequence). Trimming removed 7 bases from V and 1 base from J, with 14 bases in between. The CDR3 DNA is TGTGCCAGCAACTCCGGGACGGGTTCCTACAATGAGCAGTTCTTC. As protein: CASNSGTGSYNEQFF.

The chain uses TRBV19 and TRBJ2-1, with 11 nucleotides matching TRBD1. This CDR3 region has 14 residues. From germline, CDR1 is LNHDA and CDR2 SQIVND (reference sequence). The V segment lost 8 bases and the J segment 2 bases; nucleotides outside the gene matches: 2. CDR3: CASADRGPYNEQFF. CDR3 bases: TGTGCCAGTGCGGACAGGGGGCCCTACAATGAGCAGTTCTTC.

The V call is TRBV9, the J call TRBJ2-1; tentative D call: TRBD2 (5 bases). The CDR3 consists of 15 residues. Germline CDR1 and CDR2: SGDLS and YYNGEE. Trimming removed 3 bases at V and 0 bases at J, with 10 bases between. The CDR3 nucleotides are TGTGCCAGCAGCGGAGAGGGTAGCTCCTACAATGAGCAGTTCTTC. This gives the protein CASSGEGSSYNEQFF.

Remarks on this clone: Within the sample, other DNA sequences also encode this same CDR3. This rearrangement joins TRBV7-9 to TRBJ2-7; D ambiguous. The CDR3 is 11 residues long. Germline CDR1 is SEHNR and CDR2 is FQNEAQ (reference sequence). Trimming removed 4 bases from V and 7 bases from J, with 8 bases in between. CDR3 DNA: TGTGCCAGCAGCTCGAGTCGGGAGCAGTACTTC. It specifies CASSSSREQYF.

This clone was seen only once. V usage is TRBV7-9 and J usage is TRBJ2-1; D is uncertain. The CDR3 length is 12 residues. Germline CDR1 and CDR2: SEHNR and FQNEAQ (reference sequence). Trimming cost V 5 bases and J 6 bases, with 8 bases left between them. The CDR3 DNA follows: TGTGCCAGCAGCCGGACGGCCAATGAGCAGTTCTTC. Encoded protein: CASSRTANEQFF.

Note on this clone: The same CDR3 also results from other DNA sequences found in this sample. V usage is TRBV9 and J usage is TRBJ2-1, with 11 bases matching TRBD2. Germline V lookup: CDR1 SGDLS, CDR2 YYNGEE. Germline trimming cut 3 bases from V and 6 bases from J; bases unmatched to any gene: 8. The CDR3 consists of 16 residues. DNA of the CDR3: TGTGCCAGCAGCGCCTTAGCGGGAGGGCCTCGCAATGAGCAGTTCTTC. It yields the protein CASSALAGGPRNEQFF.

V usage is TRBV19 and J usage is TRBJ2-1, with D uncertain. The CDR3 has 13 amino acids. CDR1 is LNHDA and CDR2 is SQIVND in the germline V gene (reference sequence). V lost 6 bases, J lost 2 bases, and 8 bases lay in between. CDR3 amino acids: CASRLVPYNEQFF. The CDR3 nucleotides read TGTGCCAGTAGGCTAGTGCCCTACAATGAGCAGTTCTTC.

The chain employs TRBV7-2 and TRBJ2-7; D is perhaps TRBD2 (6 bases). Germline assignment: CDR1 SGHTA and CDR2 FQGNSA. Trimming cost V 1 base and J 2 bases, with 18 bases left between them. CDR3 length: 17 amino acids. CDR3 residues: CASSLGDLLAATYEQYF. The CDR3 DNA reads as TGTGCCAGCAGCTTAGGGGACCTACTAGCAGCTACCTACGAGCAGTACTTC.

This clone has a single count. This chain links TRBV27 with TRBJ1-1; D is unresolved. Trimming took off 2 bases at V and 0 bases at J, with 7 bases between the two ends. Germline V CDR1 and CDR2: MNHEY, SMNVEV (reference sequence). This CDR3 has 14 amino acids. CDR3 nucleotide sequence: TGTGCCAGCAGTTTAGGATTTTTGAACACTGAAGCTTTCTTT. Residues: CASSLGFLNTEAFF.

V and J are TRBV7-9 and TRBJ1-3; D is possibly TRBD1 (5 bases). CDR1 is SEHNR and CDR2 is FQNEAQ in the germline V gene (reference sequence). The V end was cut by 1 base, the J end by 0 bases, with 19 bases between. CDR3 size: 19 residues. The CDR3 reads CASSLEGWGTVNSGNTIYF. In DNA, the CDR3 is TGTGCCAGCAGCTTAGAGGGATGGGGCACAGTCAACTCTGGAAACACCATATATTTT.

In the case of this clone: The same CDR3 is also encoded by other DNA sequences in this sample. CDR3 residues: CASSYGRIPYNEQFF. In nucleotides, the CDR3 is TGTGCCAGCAGTTATGGTAGAATCCCCTACAATGAGCAGTTCTTC. The J gene is TRBJ2-1, the V gene TRBV6-5, with D unresolved. Trimming removed 3 bases from V and 2 bases from J, with 11 bases in between. Germline V gives CDR1 MNHEY, CDR2 SVGAGI. The CDR3 loop spans 15 amino acids.

The CDR3 sequence is CASSLAQDFYGYTF. CDR3 coding DNA: TGTGCCAGCAGCTTGGCCCAGGATTTCTATGGCTACACCTTC. V gene TRBV5-4 combines with J gene TRBJ1-2, with no clear D. This CDR3 spans 14 amino acids. Between the trimmed V and J ends, which lost 0 bases and 4 bases, there was a span of 10 bases. CDR1 is SGHNT, CDR2 YYREEE, per germline (reference sequence).

The chain uses TRBV19 and TRBJ1-1; 9 bases fit TRBD1. This CDR3 has 14 amino acids. V trimming: 8 bases; J trimming: 4 bases; junction bases outside the gene matches: 8. Per the germline V gene, CDR1 is LNHDA and CDR2 is SQIVND (reference sequence). CDR3 bases: TGTGCCAGTCGTGGACAGGGGATGATCACTGAAGCTTTCTTT. This translates into CASRGQGMITEAFF. Variable domain in full (rest from reference TRBV19 and TRBJ1-1): DGGITQSPKYLFRKEGQNVTLSCEQNLNHDAMYWYRQDPGQGLRLIYYSQIVNDFQKGDIAEGYSVSREKKESFPLTVTSAQKNPTAFYLCASRGQGMITEAFFGQGTRLTVV.

V usage is TRBV28 and J usage is TRBJ1-5; D remains ambiguous. CDR1 MDHEN and CDR2 SYDVKM come from the germline V gene. The CDR3 length is 15 residues. V gave up 2 bases and J gave up 0 bases, with 8 bases separating them. The CDR3 coding sequence is TGTGCCAGCAGTTTAAACCGATTTAGCAATCAGCCCCAGCATTTT. Its protein is CASSLNRFSNQPQHF.